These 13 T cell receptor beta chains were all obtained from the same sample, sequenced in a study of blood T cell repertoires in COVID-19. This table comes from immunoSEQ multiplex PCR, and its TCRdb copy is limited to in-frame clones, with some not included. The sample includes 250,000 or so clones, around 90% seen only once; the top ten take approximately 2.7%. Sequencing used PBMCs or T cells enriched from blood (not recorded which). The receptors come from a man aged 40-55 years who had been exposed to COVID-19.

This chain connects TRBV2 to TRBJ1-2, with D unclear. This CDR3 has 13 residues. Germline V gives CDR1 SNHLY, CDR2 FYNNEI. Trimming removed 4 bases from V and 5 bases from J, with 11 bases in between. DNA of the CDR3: TGTGCCAGCAGTGGTGGTCAGCGATATGGCTACACCTTC. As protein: CASSGGQRYGYTF. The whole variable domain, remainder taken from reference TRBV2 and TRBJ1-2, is EPEVTQTPSHQVTQMGQEVILRCVPISNHLYFYWYRQILGQKVEFLVSFYNNEISEKSEIFDDQFSVERPDGSNFTLKIRSTKLEDSAMYFCASSGGQRYGYTFGSGTRLTVV.

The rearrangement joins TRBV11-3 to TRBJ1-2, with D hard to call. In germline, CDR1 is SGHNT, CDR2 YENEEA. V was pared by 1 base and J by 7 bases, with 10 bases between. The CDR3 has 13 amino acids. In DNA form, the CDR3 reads TGTGCCAGCAGCTTAGGTGGCGGTGGTGGCTACACCTTC. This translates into CASSLGGGGGYTF.

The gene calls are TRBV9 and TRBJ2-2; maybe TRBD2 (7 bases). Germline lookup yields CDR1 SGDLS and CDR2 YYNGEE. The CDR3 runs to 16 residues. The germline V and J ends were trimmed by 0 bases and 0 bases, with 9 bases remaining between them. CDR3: CASSVVGGPNTGELFF. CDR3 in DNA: TGTGCCAGCAGCGTAGTCGGGGGGCCGAACACCGGGGAGCTGTTTTTT.

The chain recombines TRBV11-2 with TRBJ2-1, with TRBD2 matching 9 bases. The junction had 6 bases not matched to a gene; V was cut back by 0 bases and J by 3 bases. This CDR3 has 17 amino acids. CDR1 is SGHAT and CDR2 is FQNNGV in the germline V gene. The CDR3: CASSLERGRVGYNEQFF. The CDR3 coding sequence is TGTGCCAGCAGCTTAGAGCGCGGGAGGGTCGGCTACAATGAGCAGTTCTTC.

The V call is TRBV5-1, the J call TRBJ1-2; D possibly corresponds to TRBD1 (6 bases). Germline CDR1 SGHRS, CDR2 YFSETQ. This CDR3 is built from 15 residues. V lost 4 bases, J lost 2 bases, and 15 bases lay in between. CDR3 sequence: CASSVTGHPNYGYTF. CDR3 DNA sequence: TGCGCCAGCAGCGTAACGGGACACCCGAACTATGGCTACACCTTC.

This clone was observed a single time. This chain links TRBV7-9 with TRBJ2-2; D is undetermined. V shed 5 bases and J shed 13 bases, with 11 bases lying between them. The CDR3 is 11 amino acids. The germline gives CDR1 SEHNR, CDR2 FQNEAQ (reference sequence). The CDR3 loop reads CASSPAVALFF. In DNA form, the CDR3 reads TGTGCCAGCAGCCCCGCGGTAGCGCTGTTTTTT.

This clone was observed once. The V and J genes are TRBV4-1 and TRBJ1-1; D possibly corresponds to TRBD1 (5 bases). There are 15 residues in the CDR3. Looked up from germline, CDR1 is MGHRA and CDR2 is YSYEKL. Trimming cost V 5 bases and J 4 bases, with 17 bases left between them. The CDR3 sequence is CASSNLGEGGTEAFF. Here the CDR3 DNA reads TGCGCCAGCAGCAACCTAGGGGAGGGAGGCACTGAAGCTTTCTTT.

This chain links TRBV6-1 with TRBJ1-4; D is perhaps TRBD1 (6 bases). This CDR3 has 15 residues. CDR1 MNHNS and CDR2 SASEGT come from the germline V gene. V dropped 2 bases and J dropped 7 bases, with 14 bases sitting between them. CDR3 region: CASSEKDPRGEKLFF. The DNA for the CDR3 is TGTGCCAGCAGTGAAAAGGACCCCAGGGGTGAAAAACTGTTTTTT.

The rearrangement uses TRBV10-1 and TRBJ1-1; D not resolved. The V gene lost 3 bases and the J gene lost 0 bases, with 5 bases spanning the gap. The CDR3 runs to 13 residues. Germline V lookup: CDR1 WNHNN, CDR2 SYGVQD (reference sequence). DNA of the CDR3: TGCGCCAGCAGTGAACGGGTGAACACTGAAGCTTTCTTT. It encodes CASSERVNTEAFF.

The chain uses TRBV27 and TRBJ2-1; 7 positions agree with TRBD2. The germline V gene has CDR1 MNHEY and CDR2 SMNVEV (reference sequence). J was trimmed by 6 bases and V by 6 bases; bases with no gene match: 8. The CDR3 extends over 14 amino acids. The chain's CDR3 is CASSFTGTTNEQFF. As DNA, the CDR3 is TGTGCCAGCAGCTTTACCGGGACTACCAATGAGCAGTTCTTC.

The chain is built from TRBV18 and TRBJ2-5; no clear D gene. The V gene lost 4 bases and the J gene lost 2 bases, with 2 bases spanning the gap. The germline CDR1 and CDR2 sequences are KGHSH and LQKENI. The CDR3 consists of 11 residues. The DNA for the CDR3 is TGTGCCAGCTCACTACAAGAGACCCAGTACTTC. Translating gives CASSLQETQYF.

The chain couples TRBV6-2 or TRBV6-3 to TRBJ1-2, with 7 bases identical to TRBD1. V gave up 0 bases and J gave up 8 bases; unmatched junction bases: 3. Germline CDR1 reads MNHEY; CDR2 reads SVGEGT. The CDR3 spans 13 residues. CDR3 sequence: CASSYSGTEGYTF. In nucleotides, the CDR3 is TGTGCCAGCAGTTACTCAGGGACAGAAGGCTACACCTTC.

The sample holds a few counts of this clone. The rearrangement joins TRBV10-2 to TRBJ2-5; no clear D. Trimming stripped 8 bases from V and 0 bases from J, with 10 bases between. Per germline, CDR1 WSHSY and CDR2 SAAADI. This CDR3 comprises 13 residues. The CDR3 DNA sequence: TGCGCCAGCGCGGAGAGGTACCAAGAGACCCAGTACTTC. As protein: CASAERYQETQYF.